The T cell receptor beta chain described here comes from a study of cytomegalovirus exposure and HLA in healthy donors (dated by TCRdb to 2017 to 2019). Turning to the overall study: A later analysis indicated that the roughly 130 validation repertoires were generated on the platform also employed for the roughly 650 repertoires of the first cohort. In addition to the first cohort of 666 subjects, a separate validation cohort of approximately 130 different subjects was used. The study was designed to test whether signatures of past pathogen exposure could be identified by cataloging public T cell receptors. To predict cytomegalovirus infection status, the study combined high-throughput TCR immunosequencing, statistical association of individual TCRs with disease status, and machine learning. The full study reports these points: Cytomegalovirus status was reported to be diagnosed by the classifier with high specificity and sensitivity in both the original and validation cohorts. The validation cohort had no HLA typing available for a later analysis, so co-occurrence within that cohort was assessed over all 130 or so repertoires. The study gave a list of 150 to 200 TCR beta chains associated with cytomegalovirus. The authors suggested that the approach could potentially be generalized to other disease states and immunological phenotypes. In vitro tests confirmed that a few of the cytomegalovirus-associated TCR beta chains recognize cytomegalovirus antigens. Most TCR sequences were observed very rarely across donors, whereas some public TCRs were present in many individuals. Of the cluster scores, 85% to 95% were above 0 in a later analysis, which found that TCRs clustered in the first cohort also tended to co-occur in the 110 or so validation repertoires.

The library was obtained by the immunoSEQ multiplex PCR assay. Processing in the source paper ran as follows. To diagnose cytomegalovirus status from the catalog of TCR beta chain sequences, a statistical classification framework was built. In TCRdb, the immuneACCESS table is reduced to in-frame sequences with V and J assigned. These tables do not hold every clone; where another copy was compared, an unresolved V gene accounts for under half, and the others remain unexplained. V and J calls and clone size follow that table, whereas D and trimming were derived from the DNA. This sample holds 130,000 or so clones; more than 80% were observed only once. The top ten clones comprise around 6% of the sample. CDR1 MNHNS and CDR2 SASEGT are derived from the germline V gene. V loses 7 bases at its end and J loses 6 bases; junction bases beyond the gene matches: 10. The CDR3 numbers 15 residues from cysteine through phenylalanine. Solely the CDR3 DNA is kept, with 45 bases framed from the first base.

The donors were included in the validation cohort of some 110 subjects, a group kept apart from the approximately 670-subject first cohort. Concerning this clone: The target of this receptor is not known. The record has no base qualities; no much larger clone is one base away.

Sequences were obtained from PBMCs. The chain was built from TRBV6-1 and TRBJ1-4; 8 junctional bases match TRBD1. The sequence came from a woman aged 25-40 years in good health and CMV-seropositive. The DNA sequence is TGTGCCAGCAACCCCCGACAGGGGTCTTATGAAAAACTGTTTTTT. Translated, it reads CASNPRQGSYEKLFF.